The clone carrying this TCR beta chain occurred a few times. The target antigen is unknown. The 5'RACE template-switching step produced TCR cDNA and added a universal primer site and UMIs. A single record per CDR3 protein comes from TCRdb applying MiXCR to the 5' RACE reads. The sample holds approximately 70,000 distinct CDR3 sequences, 7.3% seen once. This entry belongs to a study of T cells after yellow fever vaccination. Study-level findings and limits: Post-booster reappearance was seen for most primary-vaccination clones (about 96% CD4, roughly 91% CD8).

The length of the CDR3 is 19 residues. Germline V gives CDR1 DFQATT, CDR2 SNEGSKA (reference sequence). J gave up 0 bases and V 0 bases, and 15 bases lay outside the gene matches. The sequencing used CD8+ T cells sorted from PBMCs, collected around 10 days after the first yellow fever vaccination. The J gene is TRBJ2-7, the V gene TRBV20-1; 9 nucleotides agree with TRBD1. The clonotype originates from a man aged 18 to 29 who received the YFV17D yellow fever vaccine. The CDR3 loop reads CSARDAFSAGTGSSYEQYF. The CDR3 nucleotides are TGCAGTGCTAGAGATGCTTTCTCCGCCGGGACAGGGAGCTCCTACGAGCAGTACTTC.